These 20 T cell receptor beta chains originate from one sample sequenced in a study of blood T cell repertoires in COVID-19. Profiled with immunoSEQ multiplex PCR; TCRdb holds only in-frame clones, not every one. The sample yields hundreds of thousands of clones, approximately 79% seen once. The sample was peripheral blood. The receptors were gathered from a woman aged 80 or over with active or convalescent COVID-19.

The CDR3: CAISESRTSPYEQYF. CDR3 sequence (DNA): TGTGCCATCAGTGAATCCCGGACTTCCCCCTACGAGCAGTACTTC. The chain has TRBV10-3 and TRBJ2-7; maybe TRBD2 (5 bases). The CDR3 consists of 15 residues. The germline V gene has CDR1 ENHRY and CDR2 SYGVKD. Trimming removed 3 bases from V and 2 bases from J, with 14 bases in between.

The chain couples TRBV24-1 to TRBJ2-5, with TRBD2 matching 10 bases. Trimming took 6 bases from V and 5 from J; bases not matched to a gene: 11. The CDR3 covers 16 residues. Looked up from germline, CDR1 is KGHDR and CDR2 is SFDVKD. CDR3 protein: CATSSIERGGGETQYF. DNA of the CDR3: TGTGCCACCAGTTCTATTGAGCGGGGGGGCGGGGAGACCCAGTACTTC.

This clone turned up a few times. The identical CDR3 is also encoded by other nucleotide sequences in the sample. The chain combines TRBV4-1 with TRBJ1-2; 8 bases are shared with TRBD1. Unmatched junction bases numbered 8, after V lost 4 bases and J lost 4 bases. Germline V gives CDR1 MGHRA, CDR2 YSYEKL. This CDR3 contains 15 residues. The CDR3 DNA follows: TGCGCCAGCAGCCGAGATGACAGGGGTGGCTATGGCTACACCTTC. Protein sequence: CASSRDDRGGYGYTF.

The chain combines TRBV2 with TRBJ2-7, with 7 positions matching TRBD2. The CDR3 consists of 11 residues. The germline V gene encodes CDR1 SNHLY and CDR2 FYNNEI. With 8 bases clipped from V and 9 bases from J, the junction kept 7 bases outside the gene matches. Here the CDR3 DNA reads TGTGCCAGCGGGGGGGTATCACCGCAGTACTTC. This encodes CASGGVSPQYF. Together with reference TRBV2 and TRBJ2-7, the CDR3 gives the full variable domain: EPEVTQTPSHQVTQMGQEVILRCVPISNHLYFYWYRQILGQKVEFLVSFYNNEISEKSEIFDDQFSVERPDGSNFTLKIRSTKLEDSAMYFCASGGVSPQYFGPGTRLTVT.

V and J are TRBV6-5 and TRBJ2-3; 8 bases match TRBD2. Germline lookup yields CDR1 MNHEY and CDR2 SVGAGI. The junction had 6 bases not matched to a gene; V was cut back by 6 bases and J by 4 bases. The length of the CDR3 is 14 residues. The CDR3, as DNA: TGTGCCAGCAGACCGGGCGGGGGGCCAGATACGCAGTATTTT. Amino acids: CASRPGGGPDTQYF.

The rearrangement links TRBV3-1 (or the pseudogene TRBV3-2) to TRBJ1-6; D is unclear. V was clipped by 0 bases and J by 6 bases, with 6 bases between them. Germline-derived CDR1 and CDR2 are LGHDT and YNNKEL (reference sequence). CDR3 length equals 14 residues. CDR3 sequence reads: CASSQETANSPLHF. The CDR3 DNA reads as TGTGCCAGCAGCCAAGAAACAGCTAATTCACCCCTCCACTTT.

The chain uses TRBV5-1 and TRBJ2-5; 8 positions match TRBD2. The CDR3 totals 15 residues. Germline lookup yields CDR1 SGHRS and CDR2 YFSETQ. V trimming: 1 base; J trimming: 1 base; junction bases outside the gene matches: 3. The chain's CDR3 is CASSLSGGAQETQYF. CDR3 in DNA: TGCGCCAGCAGCTTGTCCGGGGGGGCCCAAGAGACCCAGTACTTC.

The CDR3 bases are TGCGCCAGCAGCTTCAGGTTTGGCGGGAAGAGCAACAATGAGCAGTTCTTC. Protein sequence: CASSFRFGGKSNNEQFF. The rearrangement links TRBV5-1 to TRBJ2-1; possible D gene TRBD2, 6 bases. The ends were cut back, 2 bases at V and 5 bases at J, with 20 bases in the middle. Germline assignment: CDR1 SGHRS and CDR2 YFSETQ. This CDR3 is built from 17 residues.

This chain uses TRBV3-1 (or the pseudogene TRBV3-2) with TRBJ2-7; 9 bases are a match to TRBD2. CDR3 length: 14 amino acids. With V trimmed by 3 bases and J by 4 bases, 4 bases remained unmatched. Germline values: CDR1 LGHDT, CDR2 YNNKEL (reference sequence). The CDR3 DNA follows: TGTGCCAGCAGCCAGACGGGACTAGCTTACGAGCAGTACTTC. It translates to CASSQTGLAYEQYF.

The chain has TRBV28 and TRBJ1-1; D is ambiguous. Germline values: CDR1 MDHEN, CDR2 SYDVKM. Trimming took off 4 bases at V and 2 bases at J, with 11 bases between the two ends. CDR3 length: 14 residues. CDR3 bases: TGTGCCAGCAGTTCCCTCGGAGGAAACACTGAAGCTTTCTTT. Translation gives CASSSLGGNTEAFF.

This sequence joins TRBV5-4 and TRBJ1-2; possibly TRBD1 for D (5 bases). Looked up from germline, CDR1 is SGHNT and CDR2 is YYREEE (reference sequence). The CDR3 consists of 13 residues. Trimming pared 4 bases from V and 4 bases from J, leaving 11 bases between. The CDR3 DNA reads as TGTGCCAGCAGCCTGACAGATAGCTATGGCTACACCTTC. This encodes CASSLTDSYGYTF.

This rearrangement joins TRBV5-5 to TRBJ2-2; D possibly corresponds to TRBD2 (6 bases). The V end was cut by 2 bases, the J end by 3 bases, with 14 bases between. Germline V gene sequence: CDR1 SGHKS, CDR2 YYEKEE (reference sequence). This CDR3 comprises 16 residues. The CDR3 region is CASSFQAGDYTGELFF. The CDR3 DNA reads TGTGCCAGCAGCTTTCAAGCGGGCGATTACACCGGGGAGCTGTTTTTT.

The count of this clone is one. The chain employs TRBV11-2 and TRBJ2-3, with TRBD2 identical over 10 bases. The germline gives CDR1 SGHAT, CDR2 FQNNGV. Trimming cost V 3 bases and J 6 bases; bases outside gene matches: 3. The CDR3 covers 14 residues. Here the CDR3 reads CASSFLAGEDTQYF. For the CDR3, the DNA is TGTGCCAGCAGCTTCCTAGCGGGGGAGGATACGCAGTATTTT.

The V and J genes are TRBV3-1 (or the pseudogene TRBV3-2) and TRBJ1-3, with TRBD1 matching 7 bases. The CDR3 is 16 residues long. V dropped 0 bases and J dropped 4; count of bases not matched to a gene: 6. Germline V gene data show CDR1 as LGHDT and CDR2 as YNNKEL (reference sequence). Here the CDR3 reads CASSQDVATGGNTIYF. The CDR3 DNA is TGTGCCAGCAGCCAAGATGTGGCGACAGGGGGAAACACCATATATTTT.

The V and J genes are TRBV19 and TRBJ2-7, with D perhaps matching TRBD1 (5 bases). Trimming cost V 4 bases and J 7 bases, with 11 bases left between them. Germline V gives CDR1 LNHDA, CDR2 SQIVND (reference sequence). This CDR3 has 12 residues. The CDR3 nucleotides read TGTGCCAGTAGTACTCAGGGCGGTGAGCAGTACTTC. Its translation: CASSTQGGEQYF.

This clone was observed a single time. The chain recombines TRBV5-4 with TRBJ2-3, with TRBD2 matching over 11 bases. There are 16 residues in the CDR3. V trimming: 0 bases; J trimming: 1 base; junction bases outside the gene matches: 1. The germline CDR1 and CDR2 sequences are SGHNT and YYREEE (reference sequence). The CDR3 spells CASSLEGLAGTDTQYF. The CDR3 DNA sequence: TGTGCCAGCAGCTTGGAGGGACTAGCGGGCACAGATACGCAGTATTTT.

V gene TRBV20-1 combines with J gene TRBJ2-7; D remains ambiguous. Trimming stripped 0 bases from V and 4 bases from J, with 4 bases between. Germline V CDR1 and CDR2: DFQATT, SNEGSKA (reference sequence). This CDR3 has 11 amino acids. For the CDR3, the DNA is TGCAGTGCTAGAGATTTATACGAGCAGTACTTC. This codes for CSARDLYEQYF.

The genes are TRBV10-3 and TRBJ2-2; D is unresolved. The CDR3 runs 15 residues. The germline V gene encodes CDR1 ENHRY and CDR2 SYGVKD. V was shortened by 5 bases and J by 2 bases, with 12 bases between the two germline ends. CDR3 residues: CAISLTPRNTGELFF. DNA for the CDR3: TGTGCCATCAGTCTAACCCCGAGAAACACCGGGGAGCTGTTTTTT.

This chain joins TRBV5-1 and TRBJ1-1, with 9 nucleotides matching TRBD1. V gave up 0 bases and J gave up 7 bases; unmatched junction bases: 7. The CDR3 loop spans 15 amino acids. Germline V CDR1 and CDR2: SGHRS, YFSETQ. The CDR3 DNA reads as TGCGCCAGCAGCTTGGTACAGGGGGCACAGAGTGAAGCTTTCTTT. Translated: CASSLVQGAQSEAFF. Together with reference TRBV5-1 and TRBJ1-1, the CDR3 gives the full variable domain: KAGVTQTPRYLIKTRGQQVTLSCSPISGHRSVSWYQQTPGQGLQFLFEYFSETQRNKGNFPGRFSGRQFSNSRSEMNVSTLELGDSALYLCASSLVQGAQSEAFFGQGTRLTVV.

V gene TRBV10-3 combines with J gene TRBJ1-2, with 8 bases lining up with TRBD1. The V gene's germline CDR1 is ENHRY and CDR2 SYGVKD. The CDR3 totals 15 residues. After removal of 4 bases from V and 3 bases from J, the junction contained 7 bases not matched to a gene. CDR3 region: CAISVRGGQDYGYTF. The DNA of the CDR3 is TGTGCCATCAGTGTCCGTGGGGGACAGGACTATGGCTACACCTTC.